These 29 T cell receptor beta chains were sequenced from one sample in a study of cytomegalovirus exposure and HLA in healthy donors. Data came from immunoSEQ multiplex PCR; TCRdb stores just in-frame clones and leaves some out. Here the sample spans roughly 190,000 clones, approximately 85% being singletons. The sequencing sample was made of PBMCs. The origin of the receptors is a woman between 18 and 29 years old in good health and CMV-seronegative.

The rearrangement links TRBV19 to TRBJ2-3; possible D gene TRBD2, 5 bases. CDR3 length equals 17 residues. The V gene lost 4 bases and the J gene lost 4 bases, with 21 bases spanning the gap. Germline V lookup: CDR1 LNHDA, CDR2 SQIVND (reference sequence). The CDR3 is CASSNPRTGNGADTQYF. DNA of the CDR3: TGTGCCAGTAGTAACCCCCGGACTGGGAATGGCGCAGATACGCAGTATTTT.

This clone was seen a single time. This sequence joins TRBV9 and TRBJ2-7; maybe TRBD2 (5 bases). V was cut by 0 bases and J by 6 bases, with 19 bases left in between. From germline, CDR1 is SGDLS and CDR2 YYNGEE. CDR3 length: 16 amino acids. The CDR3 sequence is CASSVGADPDGGEQYF. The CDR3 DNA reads TGTGCCAGCAGCGTAGGGGCTGACCCAGATGGAGGCGAGCAGTACTTC.

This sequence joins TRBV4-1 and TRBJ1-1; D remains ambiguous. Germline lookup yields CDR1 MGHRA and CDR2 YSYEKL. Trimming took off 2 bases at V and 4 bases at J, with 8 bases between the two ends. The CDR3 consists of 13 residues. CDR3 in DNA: TGCGCCAGCAGCCAACAGGTGGGCACTGAAGCTTTCTTT. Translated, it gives CASSQQVGTEAFF.

CDR3 DNA sequence: TGCGCCAGCAGCCAACCCGACAGGCCCACCTACGAGCAGTACTTC. It codes for CASSQPDRPTYEQYF. The gene calls are TRBV4-1 and TRBJ2-7; the D gene is possibly TRBD1 (6 bases). The CDR3 is 15 amino acids. Germline assignment: CDR1 MGHRA and CDR2 YSYEKL. Trimming took off 2 bases at V and 2 bases at J, with 13 bases between the two ends.

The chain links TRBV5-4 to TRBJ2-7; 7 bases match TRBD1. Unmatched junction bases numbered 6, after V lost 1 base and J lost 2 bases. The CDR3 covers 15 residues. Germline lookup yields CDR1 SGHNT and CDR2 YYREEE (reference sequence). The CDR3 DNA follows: TGTGCCAGCAGCTTGTTACAGGGGACGACCTACGAGCAGTACTTC. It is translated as CASSLLQGTTYEQYF.

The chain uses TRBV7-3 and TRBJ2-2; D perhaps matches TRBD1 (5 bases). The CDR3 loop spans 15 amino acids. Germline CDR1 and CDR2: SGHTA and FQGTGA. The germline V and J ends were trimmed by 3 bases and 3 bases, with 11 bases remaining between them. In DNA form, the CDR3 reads TGTGCCAGCAGCTTTTCAGGGTTGGACACCGGGGAGCTGTTTTTT. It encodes CASSFSGLDTGELFF.

The CDR3 DNA is TGTGCCAGCGGGACAGGGGGGTTACTTACCAAAAACATTCAGTACTTC. Residues: CASGTGGLLTKNIQYF. The chain has TRBV2 and TRBJ2-4; 11 bases align to TRBD1. Trimming at V came to 8 bases and at J to 2 bases, leaving 8 bases not matched to a gene. Germline lookup yields CDR1 SNHLY and CDR2 FYNNEI. The CDR3 length is 16 residues.

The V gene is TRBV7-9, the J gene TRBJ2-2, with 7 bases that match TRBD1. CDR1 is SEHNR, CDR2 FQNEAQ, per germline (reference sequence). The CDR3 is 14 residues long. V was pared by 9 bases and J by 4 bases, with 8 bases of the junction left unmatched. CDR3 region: CASVGGDGTGELFF. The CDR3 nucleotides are TGTGCCAGTGTAGGGGGCGACGGCACCGGGGAGCTGTTTTTT. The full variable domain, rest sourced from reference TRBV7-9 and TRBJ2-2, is DTGVSQNPRHKITKRGQNVTFRCDPISEHNRLYWYRQTLGQGPEFLTYFQNEAQLEKSRLLSDRFSAERPKGSFSTLEIQRTEQGDSAMYLCASVGGDGTGELFFGEGSRLTVL.

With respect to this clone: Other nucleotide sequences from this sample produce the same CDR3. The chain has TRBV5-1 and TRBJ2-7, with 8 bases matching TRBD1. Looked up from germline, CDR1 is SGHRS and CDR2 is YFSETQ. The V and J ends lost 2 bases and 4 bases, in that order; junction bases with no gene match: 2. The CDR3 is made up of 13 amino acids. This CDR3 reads CASSFDRGYEQYF. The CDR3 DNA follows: TGCGCCAGCAGCTTCGACAGGGGTTACGAGCAGTACTTC.

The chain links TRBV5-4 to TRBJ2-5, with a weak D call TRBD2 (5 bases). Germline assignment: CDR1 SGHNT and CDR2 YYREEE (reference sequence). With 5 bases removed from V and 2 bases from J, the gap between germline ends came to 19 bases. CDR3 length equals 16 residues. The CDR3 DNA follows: TGTGCCAGCAGTGGATCGGGAACAGTAACTCAAGAGACCCAGTACTTC. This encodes CASSGSGTVTQETQYF. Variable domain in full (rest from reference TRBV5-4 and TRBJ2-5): ETGVTQSPTHLIKTRGQQVTLRCSSQSGHNTVSWYQQALGQGPQFIFQYYREEENGRGNFPPRFSGLQFPNYSSELNVNALELDDSALYLCASSGSGTVTQETQYFGPGTRLLVL.

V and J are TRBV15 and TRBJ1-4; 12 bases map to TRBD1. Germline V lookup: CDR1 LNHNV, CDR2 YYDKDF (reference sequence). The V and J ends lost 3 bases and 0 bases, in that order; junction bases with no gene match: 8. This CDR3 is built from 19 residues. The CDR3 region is CATSRGGQGAKTTNEKLFF. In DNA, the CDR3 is TGTGCCACCAGCAGGGGGGGACAGGGGGCGAAGACAACTAATGAAAAACTGTTTTTT.

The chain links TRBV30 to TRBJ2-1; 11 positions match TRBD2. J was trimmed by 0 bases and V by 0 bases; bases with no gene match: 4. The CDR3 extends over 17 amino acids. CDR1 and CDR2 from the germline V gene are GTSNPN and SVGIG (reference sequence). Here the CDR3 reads CAWSVASGGHSYNEQFF. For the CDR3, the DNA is TGTGCCTGGAGTGTAGCTAGCGGGGGGCACTCCTACAATGAGCAGTTCTTC.

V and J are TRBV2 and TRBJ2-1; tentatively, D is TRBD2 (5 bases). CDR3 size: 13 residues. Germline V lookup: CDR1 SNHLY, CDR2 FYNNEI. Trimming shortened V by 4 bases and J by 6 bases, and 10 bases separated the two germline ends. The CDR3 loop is CASSGLAGNEQFF. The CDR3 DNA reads TGTGCCAGCAGTGGGCTAGCAGGCAATGAGCAGTTCTTC.

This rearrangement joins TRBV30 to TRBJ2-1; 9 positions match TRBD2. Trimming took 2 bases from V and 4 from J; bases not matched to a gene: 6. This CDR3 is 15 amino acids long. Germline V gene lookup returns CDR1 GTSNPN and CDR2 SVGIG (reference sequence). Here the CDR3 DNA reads TGTGCCTGGAGTTGGGGGACTAGCACATACAATGAGCAGTTCTTC. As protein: CAWSWGTSTYNEQFF.

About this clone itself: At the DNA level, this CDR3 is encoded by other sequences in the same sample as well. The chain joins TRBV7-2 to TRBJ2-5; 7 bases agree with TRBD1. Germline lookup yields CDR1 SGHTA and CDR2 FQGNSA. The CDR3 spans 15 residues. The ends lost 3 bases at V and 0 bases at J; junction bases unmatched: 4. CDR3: CASSLGDRYQETQYF. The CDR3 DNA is TGTGCCAGCAGCTTGGGGGACAGATACCAAGAGACCCAGTACTTC.

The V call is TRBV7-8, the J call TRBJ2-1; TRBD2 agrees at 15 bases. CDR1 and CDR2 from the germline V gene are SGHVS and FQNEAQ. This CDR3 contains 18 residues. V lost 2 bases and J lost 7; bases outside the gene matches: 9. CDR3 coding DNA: TGTGCCAGCAGCTTAATCCCGGGACTAGCGGGGGGACTGAATGAGCAGTTCTTC. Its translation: CASSLIPGLAGGLNEQFF.

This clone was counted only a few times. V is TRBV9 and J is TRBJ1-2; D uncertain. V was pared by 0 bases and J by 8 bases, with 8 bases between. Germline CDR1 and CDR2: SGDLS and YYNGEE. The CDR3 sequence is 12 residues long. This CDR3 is CASSVASGGYTF. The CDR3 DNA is TGTGCCAGCAGCGTAGCGTCGGGGGGCTACACCTTC.

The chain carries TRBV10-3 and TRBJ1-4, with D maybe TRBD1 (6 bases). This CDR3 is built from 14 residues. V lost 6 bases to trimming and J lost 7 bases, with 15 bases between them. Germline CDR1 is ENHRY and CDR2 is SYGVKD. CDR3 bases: TGTGCCATCAGCGAGCAGACAGGTTTTGAAAAACTGTTTTTT. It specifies CAISEQTGFEKLFF.

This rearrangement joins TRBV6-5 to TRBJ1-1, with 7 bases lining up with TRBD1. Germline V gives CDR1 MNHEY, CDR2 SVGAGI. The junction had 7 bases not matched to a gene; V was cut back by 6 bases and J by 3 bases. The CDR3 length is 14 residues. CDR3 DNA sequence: TGTGCCAGCAGCCTCCTCAGGGGGGACACTGAAGCTTTCTTT. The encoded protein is CASSLLRGDTEAFF.

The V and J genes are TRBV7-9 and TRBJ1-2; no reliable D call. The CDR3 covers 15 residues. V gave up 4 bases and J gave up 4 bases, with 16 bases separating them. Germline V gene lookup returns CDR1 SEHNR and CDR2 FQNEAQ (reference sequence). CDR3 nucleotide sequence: TGTGCCAGCAGCTCGGCCGGGATCCCACTCTATGGCTACACCTTC. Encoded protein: CASSSAGIPLYGYTF.

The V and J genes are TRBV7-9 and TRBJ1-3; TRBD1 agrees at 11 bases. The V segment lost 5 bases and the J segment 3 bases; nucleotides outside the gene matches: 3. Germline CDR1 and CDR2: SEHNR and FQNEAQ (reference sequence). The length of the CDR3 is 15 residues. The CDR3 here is CASSPGTGGGNTIYF. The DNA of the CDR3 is TGTGCCAGCAGCCCCGGGACAGGGGGTGGAAACACCATATATTTT.

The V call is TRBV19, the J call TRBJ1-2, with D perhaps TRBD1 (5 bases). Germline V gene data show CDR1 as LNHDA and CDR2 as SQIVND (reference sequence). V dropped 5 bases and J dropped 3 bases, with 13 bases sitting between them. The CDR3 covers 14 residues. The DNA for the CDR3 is TGTGCCAGTAGTCCGAGACAGACCGACTATGGCTACACCTTC. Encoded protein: CASSPRQTDYGYTF.

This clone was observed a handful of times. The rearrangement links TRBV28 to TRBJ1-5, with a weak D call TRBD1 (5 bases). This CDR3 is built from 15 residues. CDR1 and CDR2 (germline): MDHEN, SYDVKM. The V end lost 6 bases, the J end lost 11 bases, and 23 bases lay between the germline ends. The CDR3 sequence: CASSPDNLPARAQHF. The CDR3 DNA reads TGTGCCAGCAGCCCCGACAACCTCCCAGCCAGGGCCCAGCATTTT. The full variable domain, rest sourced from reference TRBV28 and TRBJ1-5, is DVKVTQSSRYLVKRTGEKVFLECVQDMDHENMFWYRQDPGLGLRLIYFSYDVKMKEKGDIPEGYSVSREKKERFSLILESASTNQTSMYLCASSPDNLPARAQHFGDGTRLSIL.

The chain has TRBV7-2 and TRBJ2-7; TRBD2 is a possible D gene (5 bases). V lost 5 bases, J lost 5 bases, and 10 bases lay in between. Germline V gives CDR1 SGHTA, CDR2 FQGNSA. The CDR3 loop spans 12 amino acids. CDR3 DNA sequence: TGTGCCAGCAGCCCTAGGACTGACGAGCAGTACTTC. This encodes CASSPRTDEQYF.

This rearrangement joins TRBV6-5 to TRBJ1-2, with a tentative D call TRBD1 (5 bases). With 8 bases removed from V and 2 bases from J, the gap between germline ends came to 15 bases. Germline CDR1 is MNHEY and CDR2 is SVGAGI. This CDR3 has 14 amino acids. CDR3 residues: CASLGQKGNYGYTF. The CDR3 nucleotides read TGTGCCAGCTTGGGGCAGAAAGGAAACTATGGCTACACCTTC.

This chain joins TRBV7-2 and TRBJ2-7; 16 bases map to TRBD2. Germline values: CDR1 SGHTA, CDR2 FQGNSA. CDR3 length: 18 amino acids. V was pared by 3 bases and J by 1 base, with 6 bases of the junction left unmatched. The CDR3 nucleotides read TGTGCCAGCAGCTTGGGGACTAGCGGGAGGGCCAAGTCCTACGAGCAGTACTTC. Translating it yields CASSLGTSGRAKSYEQYF.

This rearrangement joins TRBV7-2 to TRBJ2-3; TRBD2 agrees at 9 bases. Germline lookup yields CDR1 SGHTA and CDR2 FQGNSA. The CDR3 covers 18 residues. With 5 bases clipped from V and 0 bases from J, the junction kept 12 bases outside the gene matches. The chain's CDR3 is CASSRLRGTSGSTDTQYF. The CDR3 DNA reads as TGTGCCAGCAGCCGACTACGAGGTACTAGCGGGAGCACAGATACGCAGTATTTT.

CDR3 protein: CATLGRAGYGYEQFF. The CDR3 DNA reads as TGTGCCACCCTAGGGAGGGCGGGGTACGGTTATGAGCAGTTCTTC. This chain connects TRBV6-5 to TRBJ2-1; TRBD2 aligns across 7 bases. Per the germline V gene, CDR1 is MNHEY and CDR2 is SVGAGI. This CDR3 has 15 amino acids. V lost 10 bases and J lost 8; bases outside the gene matches: 17.

As DNA, the CDR3 is TGCGCCAGCAGCTTTGGGAGGGTCTACAATGAGCAGTTCTTC. Protein: CASSFGRVYNEQFF. This chain joins TRBV5-1 and TRBJ2-1; 7 bases line up with TRBD2. This CDR3 region has 14 residues. CDR1 and CDR2 from the germline V gene are SGHRS and YFSETQ. V shed 2 bases, J shed 3 bases, and the junction held 2 bases outside the gene matches.